The T cell receptor (beta chain) under discussion was sequenced for a study of beta chain features in type 1 diabetes. Study-wide results and caveats: All four CD4+ subsets of Type 1 diabetes patients contained TCRB CDR3s that were moderately but significantly shorter.

To note about this clone: Antigen: not known.

This CDR3 is 16 amino acids long. The ends lost 0 bases at V and 2 bases at J; junction bases unmatched: 7. Germline V gene data show CDR1 as SGHRS and CDR2 as YFSETQ. The investigators reverse transcribed all of the isolated RNA, so they sequenced expressed TCRB transcripts. TCRdb keeps only in-frame clones here, not all; method: immunoSEQ multiplex PCR. The sample carries over 40,000 clones, roughly 70% recorded once. V usage is TRBV5-1 and J usage is TRBJ2-5; 7 bases agree with TRBD2. What was sequenced was Tregs from blood. The receptor comes from a woman aged 18-29 years with type 1 diabetes. CDR3 in DNA: TGCGCCAGCAGCTTGGAACCTAGCGGAATTCAAGAGACCCAGTACTTC. Translation gives CASSLEPSGIQETQYF.